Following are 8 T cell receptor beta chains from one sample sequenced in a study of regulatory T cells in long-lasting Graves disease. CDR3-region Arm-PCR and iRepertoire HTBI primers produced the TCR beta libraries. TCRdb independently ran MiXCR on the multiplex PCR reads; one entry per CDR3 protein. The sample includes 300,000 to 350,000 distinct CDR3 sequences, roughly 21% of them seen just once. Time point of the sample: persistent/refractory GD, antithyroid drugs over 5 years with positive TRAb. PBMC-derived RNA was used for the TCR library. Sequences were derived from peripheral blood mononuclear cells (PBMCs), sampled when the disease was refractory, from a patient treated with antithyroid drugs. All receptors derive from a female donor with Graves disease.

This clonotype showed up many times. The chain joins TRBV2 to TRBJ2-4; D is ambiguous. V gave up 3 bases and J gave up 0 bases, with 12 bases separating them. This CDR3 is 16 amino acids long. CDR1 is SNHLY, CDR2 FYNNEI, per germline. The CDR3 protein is CASSDRPLSAKNIQYF. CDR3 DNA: TGTGCCAGCAGTGATCGTCCGCTGTCAGCCAAAAACATTCAGTACTTC.

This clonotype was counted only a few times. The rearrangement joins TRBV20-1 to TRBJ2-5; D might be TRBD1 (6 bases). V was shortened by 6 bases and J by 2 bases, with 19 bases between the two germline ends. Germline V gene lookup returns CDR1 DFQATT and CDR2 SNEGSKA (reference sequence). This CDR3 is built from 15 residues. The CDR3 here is CSARTLTGPQETQYF. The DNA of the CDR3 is TGCAGTGCCCGCACCCTTACAGGGCCTCAAGAGACCCAGTACTTC.

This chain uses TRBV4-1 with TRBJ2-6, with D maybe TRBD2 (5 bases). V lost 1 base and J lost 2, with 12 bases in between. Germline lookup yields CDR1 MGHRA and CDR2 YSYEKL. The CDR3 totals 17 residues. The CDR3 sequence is CASSQGSGGTGANVLTF. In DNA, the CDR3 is TGCGCCAGCAGCCAAGGAAGTGGAGGAACTGGGGCCAACGTCCTGACTTTC.

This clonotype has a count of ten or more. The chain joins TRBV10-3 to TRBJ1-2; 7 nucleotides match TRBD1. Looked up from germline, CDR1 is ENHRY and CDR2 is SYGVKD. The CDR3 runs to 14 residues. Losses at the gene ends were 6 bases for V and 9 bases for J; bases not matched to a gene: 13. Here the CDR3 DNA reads TGTGCCATCAGAGACGGGACAGCTATGATTAGCTACACCTTC. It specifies CAIRDGTAMISYTF.

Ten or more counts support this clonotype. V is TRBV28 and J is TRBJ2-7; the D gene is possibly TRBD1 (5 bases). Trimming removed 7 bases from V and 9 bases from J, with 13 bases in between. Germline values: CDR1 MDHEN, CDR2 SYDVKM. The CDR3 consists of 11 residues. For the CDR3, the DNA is TGTGCCAGCAATTCCAGGCAGGGGCAGTACTTC. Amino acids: CASNSRQGQYF.

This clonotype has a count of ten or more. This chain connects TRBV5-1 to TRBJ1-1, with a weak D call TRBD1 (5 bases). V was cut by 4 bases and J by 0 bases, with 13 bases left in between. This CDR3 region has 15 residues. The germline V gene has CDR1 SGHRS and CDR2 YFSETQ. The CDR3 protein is CASSLDLGVNTEAFF. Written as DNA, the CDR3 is TGCGCCAGCAGCCTGGATCTAGGGGTGAACACTGAAGCTTTCTTT. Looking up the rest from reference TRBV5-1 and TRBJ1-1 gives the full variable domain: KAGVTQTPRYLIKTRGQQVTLSCSPISGHRSVSWYQQTPGQGLQFLFEYFSETQRNKGNFPGRFSGRQFSNSRSEMNVSTLELGDSALYLCASSLDLGVNTEAFFGQGTRLTVV.

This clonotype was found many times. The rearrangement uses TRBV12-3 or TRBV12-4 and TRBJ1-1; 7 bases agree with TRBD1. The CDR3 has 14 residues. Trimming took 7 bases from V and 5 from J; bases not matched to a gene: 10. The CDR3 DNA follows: TGTGCCAGCAAAGTAGGGGGCGTGAGGACTGAAGCTTTCTTT. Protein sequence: CASKVGGVRTEAFF.

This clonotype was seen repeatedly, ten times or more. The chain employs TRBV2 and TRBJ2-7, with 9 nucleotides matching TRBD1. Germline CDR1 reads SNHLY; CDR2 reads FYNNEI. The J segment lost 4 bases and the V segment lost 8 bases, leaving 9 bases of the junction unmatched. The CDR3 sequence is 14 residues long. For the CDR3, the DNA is TGTGCCAGCGGGCGGGACAGGGTAATTTACGAGCAGTACTTC. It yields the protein CASGRDRVIYEQYF. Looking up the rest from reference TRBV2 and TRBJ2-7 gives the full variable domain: EPEVTQTPSHQVTQMGQEVILRCVPISNHLYFYWYRQILGQKVEFLVSFYNNEISEKSEIFDDQFSVERPDGSNFTLKIRSTKLEDSAMYFCASGRDRVIYEQYFGPGTRLTVT.